What follows are 26 T cell receptor beta chains derived from one specimen sequenced in a study of blood T cell repertoires in COVID-19. Using immunoSEQ multiplex PCR, the repertoire was profiled, and TCRdb retains in-frame clones only, with some absent. The sample lists about 250,000 clones, around 79% occurring once. The sample taken for sequencing was peripheral blood. The receptors here all came from an elderly woman with acute or convalescent COVID-19.

The V call is TRBV2, the J call TRBJ2-3, with TRBD2 matching 9 bases. J lost 10 bases, V lost 4 bases, and 6 bases had no gene match. The CDR3 is 13 residues long. From germline, CDR1 is SNHLY and CDR2 FYNNEI. CDR3 nucleotide sequence: TGTGCCAGCAGTGCTCTAGCGGGAAATGCGCAGTATTTT. It yields the protein CASSALAGNAQYF.

The chain links TRBV6-5 to TRBJ1-2; TRBD1 is a possible D gene (5 bases). The CDR3 is 14 amino acids. Germline V lookup: CDR1 MNHEY, CDR2 SVGAGI. Trimming left V 4 bases short and J 7 bases short, with 16 bases between. The CDR3 loop is CASSSGQGWGGYTF. CDR3 in DNA: TGTGCCAGCAGTTCTGGTCAGGGCTGGGGTGGCTACACCTTC.

The V call is TRBV5-8, the J call TRBJ1-2, with TRBD1 matching over 7 bases. Germline CDR1 and CDR2: SGHTS and YDEGEE. This CDR3 is built from 15 residues. V was pared by 4 bases and J by 2 bases, with 8 bases of the junction left unmatched. CDR3 in amino acids: CASSRGPGGNYGYTF. The CDR3 region has the DNA TGTGCCAGCAGCAGGGGCCCAGGGGGAAACTATGGCTACACCTTC.

The count of this clone is one. The gene calls are TRBV5-1 and TRBJ1-1, with 7 bases identical to TRBD1. In germline, CDR1 is SGHRS, CDR2 YFSETQ. The CDR3 covers 16 residues. Trimming removed 0 bases from V and 1 base from J; junction bases left unmatched: 6. The CDR3 coding sequence is TGCGCCAGCAGCTTGGCCTGGACAGGCCGGAACACTGAAGCTTTCTTT. It specifies CASSLAWTGRNTEAFF.

The V gene is TRBV14, the J gene TRBJ1-1; no clear D. The CDR3 extends over 14 amino acids. Trimming removed 0 bases from V and 7 bases from J, with 12 bases in between. In germline, CDR1 is SGHDN, CDR2 FVKESK. This CDR3 is CASSQEGRRSEAFF. CDR3 bases: TGTGCCAGCAGCCAAGAAGGGAGGAGGAGTGAAGCTTTCTTT.

This clone was detected a few times. The gene calls are TRBV6-5 and TRBJ2-4, with 10 bases lining up with TRBD2. The CDR3 sequence is 13 residues long. Per germline, CDR1 MNHEY and CDR2 SVGAGI. With 7 bases clipped from V and 8 bases from J, the junction kept 5 bases outside the gene matches. CDR3 bases: TGTGCCAGCAATAGCGGGAGGAGGGACATTCAGTACTTC. Encoded protein: CASNSGRRDIQYF.

The chain combines TRBV4-1 with TRBJ1-2; TRBD1 matches at 7 bases. The CDR3 length is 17 residues. Trimming at V came to 1 base and at J to 2 bases, leaving 10 bases not matched to a gene. The germline gives CDR1 MGHRA, CDR2 YSYEKL. The CDR3 loop reads CASSQVGRQGINYGYTF. Here the CDR3 DNA reads TGCGCCAGCAGCCAAGTGGGGAGACAGGGAATAAACTATGGCTACACCTTC.

This clone was observed once. This chain uses TRBV2 with TRBJ2-7; 7 positions agree with TRBD1. The CDR3 is 15 amino acids. The V and J ends lost 7 bases and 2 bases, in that order; junction bases with no gene match: 11. Germline V lookup: CDR1 SNHLY, CDR2 FYNNEI. The CDR3 DNA follows: TGTGCCAGCACCCAAGCCGGGACAGCGACCTACGAGCAGTACTTC. This encodes CASTQAGTATYEQYF. Using reference TRBV2 and TRBJ2-7 for the parts outside the CDR3, the full variable domain is EPEVTQTPSHQVTQMGQEVILRCVPISNHLYFYWYRQILGQKVEFLVSFYNNEISEKSEIFDDQFSVERPDGSNFTLKIRSTKLEDSAMYFCASTQAGTATYEQYFGPGTRLTVT.

The genes are TRBV5-1 and TRBJ2-5; no definite D call. V dropped 2 bases and J dropped 1 base, with 9 bases sitting between them. Germline CDR1 is SGHRS and CDR2 is YFSETQ. CDR3 size: 14 residues. The CDR3, as DNA: TGCGCCAGCAGCTTTCGGCAGGTCCAAGAGACCCAGTACTTC. The encoded protein is CASSFRQVQETQYF.

V gene TRBV18 combines with J gene TRBJ1-1, with TRBD1 matching over 7 bases. Unmatched junction bases numbered 2, after V lost 4 bases and J lost 3 bases. This CDR3 contains 13 residues. The germline V gene has CDR1 KGHSH and CDR2 LQKENI. CDR3 in amino acids: CASSRGQDTEAFF. The CDR3 coding sequence is TGTGCCAGCTCACGCGGACAGGACACTGAAGCTTTCTTT.

The chain links TRBV3-1 (or the pseudogene TRBV3-2) to TRBJ2-4; TRBD2 agrees at 14 bases. The V gene end was trimmed by 4 bases and the J gene end by 11 bases; junction bases not matched to a gene: 7. Germline CDR1 reads LGHDT; CDR2 reads YNNKEL (reference sequence). The CDR3 length is 15 residues. The chain's CDR3 is CASSLISTSGRVQYF. CDR3 bases: TGTGCCAGCAGCCTAATATCGACTAGCGGGAGGGTTCAGTACTTC.

The J gene is TRBJ2-5, the V gene TRBV2, with TRBD1 matching 9 bases. This CDR3 is 15 amino acids long. Germline V gives CDR1 SNHLY, CDR2 FYNNEI. Germline trimming cut 3 bases from V and 4 bases from J; bases unmatched to any gene: 6. The CDR3 nucleotides read TGTGCCAGCAGTGAGAAGGGACAGGGAGGAGAGACCCAGTACTTC. It codes for CASSEKGQGGETQYF.

This chain joins TRBV5-1 and TRBJ2-2; 7 nucleotides match TRBD1. V gave up 2 bases and J gave up 6 bases; unmatched junction bases: 4. Germline V lookup: CDR1 SGHRS, CDR2 YFSETQ. The CDR3 is made up of 14 amino acids. CDR3 loop: CASSLQGLSGELFF. DNA for the CDR3: TGCGCCAGCAGCTTACAGGGGTTATCCGGGGAGCTGTTTTTT.

CDR3 in DNA: TGCGCCAGCAGCTTGGGACAGGGTAAAGATACGCAGTATTTT. This gives the protein CASSLGQGKDTQYF. This rearrangement joins TRBV5-1 to TRBJ2-3; the match to TRBD1 covers 7 bases. Germline V gene sequence: CDR1 SGHRS, CDR2 YFSETQ. This CDR3 has 14 residues. The junction had 3 bases not matched to a gene; V was cut back by 0 bases and J by 5 bases.

This chain joins TRBV27 and TRBJ2-7, with D possibly being TRBD2 (6 bases). Trimming removed 3 bases at V and 0 bases at J, with 15 bases between. The CDR3 spans 16 residues. CDR1 and CDR2 (germline): MNHEY, SMNVEV (reference sequence). DNA for the CDR3: TGTGCCAGCAGTTTGGGACTGTCCCGAAGCTCCTACGAGCAGTACTTC. As protein: CASSLGLSRSSYEQYF.

This clone occurred many times. The rearrangement links TRBV5-4 to TRBJ2-7; 8 bases line up with TRBD2. Germline CDR1 reads SGHNT; CDR2 reads YYREEE (reference sequence). The CDR3 runs to 16 residues. Trimming took 0 bases from V and 3 from J; bases not matched to a gene: 8. CDR3 amino acids: CASSLGAGAGDYEQYF. Here the CDR3 DNA reads TGTGCCAGCAGCTTGGGAGCGGGAGCAGGAGACTACGAGCAGTACTTC. The full variable domain, its missing parts supplied by reference TRBV5-4 and TRBJ2-7, is ETGVTQSPTHLIKTRGQQVTLRCSSQSGHNTVSWYQQALGQGPQFIFQYYREEENGRGNFPPRFSGLQFPNYSSELNVNALELDDSALYLCASSLGAGAGDYEQYFGPGTRLTVT.

The chain recombines TRBV24-1 with TRBJ2-2, with a weak D call TRBD1 (5 bases). Trimming stripped 1 base from V and 6 bases from J, with 14 bases between. CDR3 length: 16 residues. The germline CDR1 and CDR2 sequences are KGHDR and SFDVKD. The CDR3 sequence is CATSDFGREGAGELFF. CDR3 in DNA: TGTGCCACCAGTGATTTTGGCAGGGAAGGGGCCGGGGAGCTGTTTTTT.

The chain carries TRBV2 and TRBJ1-5; maybe TRBD1 (6 bases). The length of the CDR3 is 17 residues. Trimming left V 6 bases short and J 1 base short, with 19 bases between. Germline V gene lookup returns CDR1 SNHLY and CDR2 FYNNEI. The CDR3 is CASSTNRVWGSNQPQHF. CDR3 nucleotide sequence: TGTGCCAGCAGCACGAACAGGGTATGGGGAAGCAATCAGCCCCAGCATTTT.

A few counts support this clone. The genes are TRBV4-3 and TRBJ2-2, with a tentative D call TRBD2 (6 bases). Germline assignment: CDR1 LGHNA and CDR2 YSLEER. Trimming removed 3 bases from V and 8 bases from J, with 16 bases in between. The CDR3 totals 15 residues. The CDR3 DNA sequence: TGCGCCAGCAGCCACACGGGACTCGGGAAAGGGGAGCTGTTTTTT. The encoded protein is CASSHTGLGKGELFF.

The gene calls are TRBV6-5 and TRBJ1-1, with 7 bases fitting TRBD1. The length of the CDR3 is 14 residues. V shed 6 bases and J 5 bases; nucleotides not matched to a gene: 9. Germline V CDR1 and CDR2: MNHEY, SVGAGI. The CDR3 nucleotides read TGTGCCAGCAGATCCGGACAGGATTGGACTGAAGCTTTCTTT. Its translation: CASRSGQDWTEAFF.

The chain employs TRBV19 and TRBJ2-3, with D possibly TRBD2 on 5 matching bases. Germline V CDR1 and CDR2: LNHDA, SQIVND (reference sequence). The CDR3 consists of 13 residues. Between the trimmed V and J ends, which lost 2 bases and 6 bases, there was a span of 9 bases. The CDR3 reads CASSIRRGDTQYF. Written as DNA, the CDR3 is TGTGCCAGTAGTATAAGGCGCGGGGATACGCAGTATTTT.

This CDR3 is CAISESDRPNEKLFF. Here the CDR3 DNA reads TGTGCCATCAGTGAGAGCGACCGTCCTAATGAAAAACTGTTTTTT. V gene TRBV10-3 combines with J gene TRBJ1-4; D remains unclear. Between the trimmed V and J ends, which lost 2 bases and 3 bases, there was a span of 10 bases. Germline CDR1 is ENHRY and CDR2 is SYGVKD. This CDR3 comprises 15 residues.

The chain is built from TRBV11-3 and TRBJ2-3, with TRBD2 matching 11 bases. The length of the CDR3 is 19 residues. Germline CDR1 reads SGHNT; CDR2 reads YENEEA. The V and J ends lost 4 bases and 0 bases, in that order; junction bases with no gene match: 12. CDR3 protein: CASSSFRPTSGNSTDTQYF. The CDR3 region has the DNA TGTGCCAGCAGCTCCTTTCGACCGACTAGCGGGAACAGCACAGATACGCAGTATTTT. The whole variable domain, remainder taken from reference TRBV11-3 and TRBJ2-3, is EAGVVQSPRYKIIEKKQPVAFWCNPISGHNTLYWYLQNLGQGPELLIRYENEEAVDDSQLPKDRFSAERLKGVDSTLKIQPAELGDSAVYLCASSSFRPTSGNSTDTQYFGPGTRLTVL.

The chain carries TRBV5-1 and TRBJ2-5, with a possible D match to TRBD2 (6 bases). Per germline, CDR1 SGHRS and CDR2 YFSETQ. Trimming left V 0 bases short and J 6 bases short, with 21 bases between. The CDR3 runs 17 residues. The CDR3 reads CASSLGGAGAGSQTQYF. In DNA, the CDR3 is TGCGCCAGCAGCTTGGGGGGTGCGGGCGCGGGGAGTCAGACCCAGTACTTC.

The chain links TRBV7-2 to TRBJ1-5, with 7 positions matching TRBD1. This CDR3 is built from 16 residues. The junction had 5 bases not matched to a gene; V was cut back by 0 bases and J by 3 bases. In germline, CDR1 is SGHTA, CDR2 FQGNSA. CDR3 residues: CASSLAGTAHNQPQHF. The CDR3 DNA is TGTGCCAGCAGCTTAGCCGGGACAGCCCACAATCAGCCCCAGCATTTT.

V gene TRBV6-5 combines with J gene TRBJ1-1; 7 nucleotides line up with TRBD1. This CDR3 region has 16 residues. CDR1 is MNHEY and CDR2 is SVGAGI in the germline V gene. V was clipped by 3 bases and J by 0 bases; unmatched bases: 7. CDR3 sequence reads: CASSYLGQLMNTEAFF. CDR3 nucleotides: TGTGCCAGCAGTTATTTGGGACAGTTGATGAACACTGAAGCTTTCTTT.